Below, 6 T cell receptor beta chains from the same sample are listed, as sequenced in a study of cytomegalovirus exposure and HLA in healthy donors. The PCR contained 60 Vbeta and 13 Jbeta primers. Assay: immunoSEQ multiplex PCR; the TCRdb copy retains only in-frame clones and omits some. Among about 230,000 clones listed, around 80% were seen once. What was sequenced was PBMCs. These receptors all come from a woman aged 55-69 years in good health and CMV-seropositive.

This rearrangement joins TRBV5-1 to TRBJ1-2; unclear D gene. V lost 4 bases and J lost 4, with 20 bases in between. Germline-derived CDR1 and CDR2 are SGHRS and YFSETQ. The CDR3 is 16 residues long. This CDR3 is CASSPEPGGVSYGYTF. The CDR3 coding sequence is TGCGCCAGCAGCCCAGAACCGGGCGGGGTTTCCTATGGCTACACCTTC.

The chain uses TRBV5-1 and TRBJ2-1; D unclear. Germline lookup yields CDR1 SGHRS and CDR2 YFSETQ. Trimming pared 5 bases from V and 6 bases from J, leaving 12 bases between. The CDR3 spans 13 residues. This chain's CDR3 is CASSKRFGNEQFF. The DNA for the CDR3 is TGCGCCAGCAGTAAGAGGTTCGGCAATGAGCAGTTCTTC.

The chain combines TRBV5-1 with TRBJ2-2; 9 bases are a match to TRBD2. The CDR3 runs to 16 residues. Trimming removed 4 bases from V and 6 bases from J; junction bases left unmatched: 10. Germline-derived CDR1 and CDR2 are SGHRS and YFSETQ. Here the CDR3 reads CASSPPGLASAGELFF. The CDR3 nucleotides read TGCGCCAGCAGCCCACCGGGACTAGCTTCCGCCGGGGAGCTGTTTTTT.

The chain uses TRBV29-1 and TRBJ2-3, with 9 bases that match TRBD2. This CDR3 spans 13 amino acids. The germline V gene encodes CDR1 SQVTM and CDR2 ANQGSEA. V was pared by 5 bases and J by 3 bases, with 3 bases of the junction left unmatched. The CDR3 DNA follows: TGCAGCGTTAAGCTAGCGGGGACAGATACGCAGTATTTT. Its protein is CSVKLAGTDTQYF.

This sequence joins TRBV29-1 and TRBJ2-1; 10 bases align to TRBD2. The junction had 16 bases not matched to a gene; V was cut back by 7 bases and J by 10 bases. CDR3 length equals 15 residues. Germline CDR1 and CDR2: SQVTM and ANQGSEA. The CDR3 region has the DNA TGCAGCGCTGGGAAGGGGGGGCTAGCGGGAGTAGAGCAGTTCTTC. Translated: CSAGKGGLAGVEQFF.

V and J are TRBV5-5 and TRBJ2-7, with D unresolved. The CDR3 has 14 amino acids. V was trimmed by 0 bases and J by 3 bases, leaving 10 bases between them. CDR1 is SGHKS and CDR2 is YYEKEE in the germline V gene (reference sequence). As DNA, the CDR3 is TGTGCCAGCAGCTTGGAGTACATCCTCTACGAGCAGTACTTC. Residues: CASSLEYILYEQYF.